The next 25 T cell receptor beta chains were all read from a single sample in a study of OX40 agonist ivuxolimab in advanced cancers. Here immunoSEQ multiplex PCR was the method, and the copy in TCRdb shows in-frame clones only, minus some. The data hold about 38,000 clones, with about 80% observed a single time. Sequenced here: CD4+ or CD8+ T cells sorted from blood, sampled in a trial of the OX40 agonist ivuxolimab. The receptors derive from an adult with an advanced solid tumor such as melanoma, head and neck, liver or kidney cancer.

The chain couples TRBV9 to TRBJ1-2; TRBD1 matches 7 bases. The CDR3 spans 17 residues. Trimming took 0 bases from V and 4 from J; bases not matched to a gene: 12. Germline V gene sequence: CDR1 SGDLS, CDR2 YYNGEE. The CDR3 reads CASSVGDSLGGTYGYTF. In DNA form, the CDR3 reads TGTGCCAGCAGCGTAGGGGACAGTCTTGGGGGGACCTATGGCTACACCTTC.

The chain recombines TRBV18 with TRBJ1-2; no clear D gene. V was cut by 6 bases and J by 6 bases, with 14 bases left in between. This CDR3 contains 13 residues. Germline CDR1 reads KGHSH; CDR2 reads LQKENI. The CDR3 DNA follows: TGTGCCAGCTCCTCGCCGGGCGGGGATGGCTACACCTTC. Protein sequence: CASSSPGGDGYTF.

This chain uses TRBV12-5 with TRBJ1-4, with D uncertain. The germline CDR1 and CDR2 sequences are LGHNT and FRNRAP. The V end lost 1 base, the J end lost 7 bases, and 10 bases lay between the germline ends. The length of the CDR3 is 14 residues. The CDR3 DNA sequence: TGTGCTAGTGGTTTGGGACCTCCTCTTGAAAAACTGTTTTTT. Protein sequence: CASGLGPPLEKLFF.

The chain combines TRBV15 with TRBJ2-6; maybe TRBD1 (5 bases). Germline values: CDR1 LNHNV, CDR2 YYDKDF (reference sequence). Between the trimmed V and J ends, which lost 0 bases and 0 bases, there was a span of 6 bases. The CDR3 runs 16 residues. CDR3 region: CATSRERGSGANVLTF. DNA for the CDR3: TGTGCCACCAGCAGAGAAAGGGGCTCTGGGGCCAACGTCCTGACTTTC.

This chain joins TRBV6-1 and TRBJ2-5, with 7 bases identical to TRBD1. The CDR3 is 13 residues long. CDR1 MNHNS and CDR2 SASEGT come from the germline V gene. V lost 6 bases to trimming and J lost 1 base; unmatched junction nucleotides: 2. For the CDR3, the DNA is TGTGCCAGCAGAAGACAGGGCCAAGAGACCCAGTACTTC. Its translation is CASRRQGQETQYF.

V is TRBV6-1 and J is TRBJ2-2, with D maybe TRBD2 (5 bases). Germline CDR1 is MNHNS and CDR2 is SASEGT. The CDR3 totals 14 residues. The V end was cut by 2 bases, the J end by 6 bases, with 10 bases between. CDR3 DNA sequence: TGTGCCAGCAGTGAATTGAGGGAAGCCGGGGAGCTGTTTTTT. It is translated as CASSELREAGELFF.

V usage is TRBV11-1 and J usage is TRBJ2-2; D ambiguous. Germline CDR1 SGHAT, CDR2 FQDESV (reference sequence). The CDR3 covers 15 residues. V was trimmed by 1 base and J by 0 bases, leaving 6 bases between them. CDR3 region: CASSLELANTGELFF. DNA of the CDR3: TGTGCCAGCAGCTTAGAGTTGGCGAACACCGGGGAGCTGTTTTTT. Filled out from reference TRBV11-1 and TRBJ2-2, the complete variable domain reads EAEVAQSPRYKITEKSQAVAFWCDPISGHATLYWYRQILGQGPELLVQFQDESVVDDSQLPKDRFSAERLKGVDSTLKIQPAELGDSAMYLCASSLELANTGELFFGEGSRLTVL.

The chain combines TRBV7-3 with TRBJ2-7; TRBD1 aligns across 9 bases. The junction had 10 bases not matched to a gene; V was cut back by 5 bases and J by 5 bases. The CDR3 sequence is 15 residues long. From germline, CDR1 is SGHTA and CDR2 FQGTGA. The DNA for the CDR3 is TGTGCCAGCAGCCCCCGAGGACAGGGGACCCACGAGCAGTACTTC. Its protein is CASSPRGQGTHEQYF.

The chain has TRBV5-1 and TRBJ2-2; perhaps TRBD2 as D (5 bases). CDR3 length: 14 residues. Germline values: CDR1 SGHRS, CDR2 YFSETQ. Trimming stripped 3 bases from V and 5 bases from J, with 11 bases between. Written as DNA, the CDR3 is TGCGCCAGCAGCTGGACTCCTGGGACCGGGGAGCTGTTTTTT. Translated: CASSWTPGTGELFF.

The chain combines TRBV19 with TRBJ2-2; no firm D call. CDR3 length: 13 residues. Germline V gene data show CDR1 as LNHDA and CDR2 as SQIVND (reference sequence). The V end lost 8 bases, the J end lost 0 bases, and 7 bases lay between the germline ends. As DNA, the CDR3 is TGTGCCAGTCCGGAGACGAACACCGGGGAGCTGTTTTTT. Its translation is CASPETNTGELFF.

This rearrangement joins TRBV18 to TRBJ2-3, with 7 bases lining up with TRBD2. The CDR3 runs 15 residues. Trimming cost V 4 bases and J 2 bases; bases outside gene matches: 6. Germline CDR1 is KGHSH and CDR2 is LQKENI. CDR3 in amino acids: CASSLLATVTDTQYF. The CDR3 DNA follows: TGTGCCAGCTCACTACTAGCGACGGTCACAGATACGCAGTATTTT. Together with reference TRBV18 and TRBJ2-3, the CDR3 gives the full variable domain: NAGVMQNPRHLVRRRGQEARLRCSPMKGHSHVYWYRQLPEEGLKFMVYLQKENIIDESGMPKERFSAEFPKEGPSILRIQQVVRGDSAAYFCASSLLATVTDTQYFGPGTRLTVL.

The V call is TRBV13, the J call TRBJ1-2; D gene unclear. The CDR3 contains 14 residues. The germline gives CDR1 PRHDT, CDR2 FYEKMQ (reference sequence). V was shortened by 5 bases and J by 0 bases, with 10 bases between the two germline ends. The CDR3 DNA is TGTGCCAGCAGCGACGGCGGTTCTAACTATGGCTACACCTTC. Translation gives CASSDGGSNYGYTF.

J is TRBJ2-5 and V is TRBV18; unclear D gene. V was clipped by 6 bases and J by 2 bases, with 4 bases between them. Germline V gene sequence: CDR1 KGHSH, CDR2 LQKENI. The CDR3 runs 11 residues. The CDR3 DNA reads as TGTGCCAGCTCCGGGCAAGAGACCCAGTACTTC. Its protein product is CASSGQETQYF.

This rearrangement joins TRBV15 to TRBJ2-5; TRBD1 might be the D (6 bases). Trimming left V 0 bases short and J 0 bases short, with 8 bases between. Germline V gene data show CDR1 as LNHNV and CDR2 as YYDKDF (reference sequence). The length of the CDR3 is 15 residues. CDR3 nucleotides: TGTGCCACCAGCAGAGATAGGACAGACCAAGAGACCCAGTACTTC. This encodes CATSRDRTDQETQYF.

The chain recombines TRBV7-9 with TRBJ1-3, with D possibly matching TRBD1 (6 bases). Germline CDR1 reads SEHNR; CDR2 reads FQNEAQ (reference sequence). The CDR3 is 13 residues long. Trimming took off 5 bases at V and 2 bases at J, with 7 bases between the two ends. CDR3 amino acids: CASSRTAGNTIYF. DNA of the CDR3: TGTGCCAGCAGCCGGACAGCTGGAAACACCATATATTTT.

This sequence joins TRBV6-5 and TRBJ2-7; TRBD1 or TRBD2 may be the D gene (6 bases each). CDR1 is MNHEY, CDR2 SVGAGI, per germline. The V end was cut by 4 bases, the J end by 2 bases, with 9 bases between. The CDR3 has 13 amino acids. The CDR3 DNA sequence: TGTGCCAGCAGTTTGGGGGGCCCCTACGAGCAGTACTTC. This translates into CASSLGGPYEQYF.

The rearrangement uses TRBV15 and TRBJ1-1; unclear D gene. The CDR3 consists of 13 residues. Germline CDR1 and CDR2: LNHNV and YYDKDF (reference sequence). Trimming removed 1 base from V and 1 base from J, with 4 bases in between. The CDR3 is CATSRGQNTEAFF. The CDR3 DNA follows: TGTGCCACCAGCAGAGGCCAGAACACTGAAGCTTTCTTT.

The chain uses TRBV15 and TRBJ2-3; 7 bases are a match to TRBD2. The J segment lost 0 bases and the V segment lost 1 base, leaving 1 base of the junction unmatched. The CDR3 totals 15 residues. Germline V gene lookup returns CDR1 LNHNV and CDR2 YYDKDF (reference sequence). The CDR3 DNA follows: TGTGCCACCAGCAGAGGGACTAGGAGCACAGATACGCAGTATTTT. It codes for CATSRGTRSTDTQYF.

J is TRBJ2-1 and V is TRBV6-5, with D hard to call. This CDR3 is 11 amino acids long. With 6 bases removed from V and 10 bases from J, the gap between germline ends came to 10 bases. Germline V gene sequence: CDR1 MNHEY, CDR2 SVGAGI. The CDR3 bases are TGTGCCAGCAGCACTGACTCAGAGCAGTTCTTC. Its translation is CASSTDSEQFF.

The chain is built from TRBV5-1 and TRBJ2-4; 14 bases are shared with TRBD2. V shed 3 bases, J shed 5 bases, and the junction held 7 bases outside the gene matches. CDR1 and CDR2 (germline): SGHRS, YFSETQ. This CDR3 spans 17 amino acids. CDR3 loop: CASSSGLAGVRENIQYF. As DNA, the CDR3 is TGCGCCAGCAGCTCGGGACTAGCGGGAGTCAGGGAAAACATTCAGTACTTC.

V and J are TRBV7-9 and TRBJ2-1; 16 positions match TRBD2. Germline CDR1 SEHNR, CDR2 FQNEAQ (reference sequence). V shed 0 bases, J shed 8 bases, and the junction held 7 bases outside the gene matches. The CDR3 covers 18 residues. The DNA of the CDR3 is TGTGCCAGCAGCTTAGCGAGAGGGACTAGCGGGGGGGCCTATGAGCAGTTCTTC. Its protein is CASSLARGTSGGAYEQFF.

The CDR3 region has the DNA TGTGCCAGCAACCTATGGGGTACTGAAGCTTTCTTT. This encodes CASNLWGTEAFF. The chain has TRBV6-1 and TRBJ1-1, with unresolved D. The CDR3 is made up of 12 amino acids. Between the trimmed V and J ends, which lost 7 bases and 5 bases, there was a span of 11 bases. Germline CDR1 reads MNHNS; CDR2 reads SASEGT.

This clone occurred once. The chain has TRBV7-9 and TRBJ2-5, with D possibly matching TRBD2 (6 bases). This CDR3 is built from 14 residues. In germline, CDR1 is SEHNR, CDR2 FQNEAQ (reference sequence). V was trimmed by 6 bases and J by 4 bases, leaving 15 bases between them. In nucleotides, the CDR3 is TGTGCCAGCAGTCGTGGAGGGACCGGAGAGACCCAGTACTTC. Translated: CASSRGGTGETQYF.

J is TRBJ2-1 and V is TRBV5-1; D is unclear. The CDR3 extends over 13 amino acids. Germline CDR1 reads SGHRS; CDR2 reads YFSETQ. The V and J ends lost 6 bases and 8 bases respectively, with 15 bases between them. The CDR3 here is CASTKQVRDEQFF. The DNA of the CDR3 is TGCGCCAGCACCAAGCAGGTCCGGGATGAGCAGTTCTTC.

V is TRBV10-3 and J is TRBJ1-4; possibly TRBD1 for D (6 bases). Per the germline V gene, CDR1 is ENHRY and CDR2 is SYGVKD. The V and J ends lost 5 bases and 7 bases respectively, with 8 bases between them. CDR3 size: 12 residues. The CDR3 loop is CAISSDSEKLFF. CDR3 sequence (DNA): TGTGCCATCAGTTCGGACAGTGAAAAACTGTTTTTT.